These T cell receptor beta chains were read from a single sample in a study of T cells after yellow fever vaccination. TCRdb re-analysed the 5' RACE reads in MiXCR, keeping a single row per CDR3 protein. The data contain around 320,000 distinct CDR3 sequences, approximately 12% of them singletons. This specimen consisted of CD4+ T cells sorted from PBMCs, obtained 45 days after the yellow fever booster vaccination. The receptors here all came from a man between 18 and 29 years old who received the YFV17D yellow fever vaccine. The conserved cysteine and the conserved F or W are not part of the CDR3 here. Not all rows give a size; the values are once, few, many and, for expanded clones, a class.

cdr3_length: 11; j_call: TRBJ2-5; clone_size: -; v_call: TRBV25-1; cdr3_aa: ASSGQGEVTQY
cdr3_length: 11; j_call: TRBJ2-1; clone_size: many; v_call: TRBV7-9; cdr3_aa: ASILDSYNEQF
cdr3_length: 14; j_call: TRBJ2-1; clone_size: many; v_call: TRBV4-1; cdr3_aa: ASTQGGTGRYNEQF
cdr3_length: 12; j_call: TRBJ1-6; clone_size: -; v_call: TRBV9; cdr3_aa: ASSVSPLPSPLH
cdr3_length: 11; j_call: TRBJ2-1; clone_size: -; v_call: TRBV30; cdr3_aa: AWSVLVGNEQF
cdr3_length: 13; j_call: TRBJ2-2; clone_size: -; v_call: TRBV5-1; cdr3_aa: ASSLSLQGAGELF
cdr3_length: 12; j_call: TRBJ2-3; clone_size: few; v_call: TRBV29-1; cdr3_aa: SARYPGSTDTQY
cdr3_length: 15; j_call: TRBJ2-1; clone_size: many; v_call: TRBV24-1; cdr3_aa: ATSGGLAGSSYNEQF
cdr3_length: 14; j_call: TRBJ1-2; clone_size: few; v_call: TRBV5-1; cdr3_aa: ASSPTGQSTSYGYT
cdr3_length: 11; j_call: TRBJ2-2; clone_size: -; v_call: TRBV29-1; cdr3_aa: SVDRSNTGELF
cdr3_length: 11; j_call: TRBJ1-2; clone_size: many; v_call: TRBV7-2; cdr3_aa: ASSPDWSYGYT
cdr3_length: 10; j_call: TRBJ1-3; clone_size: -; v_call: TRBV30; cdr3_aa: AWRKSQNTIY
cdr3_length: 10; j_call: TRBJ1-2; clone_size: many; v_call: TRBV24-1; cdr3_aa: ATSDRVYGYT
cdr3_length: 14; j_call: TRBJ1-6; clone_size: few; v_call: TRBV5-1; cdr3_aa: ASSLAPQGANSPLH
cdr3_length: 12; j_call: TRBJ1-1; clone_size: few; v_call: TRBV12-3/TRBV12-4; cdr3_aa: ASSPGSGHTEAF
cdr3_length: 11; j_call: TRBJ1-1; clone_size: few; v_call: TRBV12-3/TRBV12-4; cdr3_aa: ASKLQGNTEAF
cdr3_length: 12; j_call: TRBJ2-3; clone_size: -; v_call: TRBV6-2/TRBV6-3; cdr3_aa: ASRTGLGTDTQY
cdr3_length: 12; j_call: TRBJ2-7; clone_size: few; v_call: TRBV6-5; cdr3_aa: ASSRDRGSHEQY
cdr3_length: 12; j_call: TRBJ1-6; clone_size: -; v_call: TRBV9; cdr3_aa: ASGKPGQNSPLH
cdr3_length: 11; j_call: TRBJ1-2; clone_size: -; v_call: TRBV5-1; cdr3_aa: ASSSHLPGGYT
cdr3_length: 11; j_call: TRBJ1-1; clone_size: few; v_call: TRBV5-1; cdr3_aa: ASSPTTNTEAF
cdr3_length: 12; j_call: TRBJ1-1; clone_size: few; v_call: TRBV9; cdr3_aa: ASSVTGGTTEAF
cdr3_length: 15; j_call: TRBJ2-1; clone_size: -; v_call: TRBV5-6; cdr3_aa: ASSLDRGSFTYNEQF
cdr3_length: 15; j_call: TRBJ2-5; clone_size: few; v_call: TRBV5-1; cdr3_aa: ASSLLDPGHTGETQY
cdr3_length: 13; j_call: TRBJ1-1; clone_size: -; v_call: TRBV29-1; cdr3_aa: SARGTGGVFTEAF
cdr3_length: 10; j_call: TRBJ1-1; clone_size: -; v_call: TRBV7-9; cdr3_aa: ATEGARTEAF
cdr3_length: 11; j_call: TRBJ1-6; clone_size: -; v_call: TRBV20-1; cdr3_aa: SALTGVNSPLH
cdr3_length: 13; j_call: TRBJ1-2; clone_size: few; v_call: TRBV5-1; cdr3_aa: ASSPGRSRNYGYT
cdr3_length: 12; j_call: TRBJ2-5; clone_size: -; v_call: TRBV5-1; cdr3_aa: ASTMRGQGETQY
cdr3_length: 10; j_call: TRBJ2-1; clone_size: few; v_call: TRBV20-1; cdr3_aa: SASSGDNEQF
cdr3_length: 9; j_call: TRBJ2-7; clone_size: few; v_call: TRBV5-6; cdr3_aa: ASSSGYEQY
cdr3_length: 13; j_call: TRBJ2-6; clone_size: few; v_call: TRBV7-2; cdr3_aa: ASSRPSSGANVLT
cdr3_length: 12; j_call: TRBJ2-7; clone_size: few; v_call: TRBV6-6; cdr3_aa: ASSLSGPNYEQY
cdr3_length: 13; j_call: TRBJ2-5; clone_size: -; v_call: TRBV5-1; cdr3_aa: ASSSRLGAWETQY
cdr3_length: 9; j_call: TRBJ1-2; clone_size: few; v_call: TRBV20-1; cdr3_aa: SAGGAYGYT
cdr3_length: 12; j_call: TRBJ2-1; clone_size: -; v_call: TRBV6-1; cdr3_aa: ASSDRGYYNEQF
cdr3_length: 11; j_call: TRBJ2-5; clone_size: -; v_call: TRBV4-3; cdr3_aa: ASSHGPSEARY
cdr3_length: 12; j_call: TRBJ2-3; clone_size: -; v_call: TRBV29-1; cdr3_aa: SVGGWTSTDTQY
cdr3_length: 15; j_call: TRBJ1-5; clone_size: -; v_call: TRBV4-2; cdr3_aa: ASSQDLDRGLRQPQH
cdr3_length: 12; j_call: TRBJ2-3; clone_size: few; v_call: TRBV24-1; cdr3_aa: ATSARTGTDTQY
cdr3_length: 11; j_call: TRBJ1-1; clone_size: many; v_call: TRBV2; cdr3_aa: ASGQGENTEAF
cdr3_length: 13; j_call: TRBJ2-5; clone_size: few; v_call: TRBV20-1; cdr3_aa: SARDPGREVETQY
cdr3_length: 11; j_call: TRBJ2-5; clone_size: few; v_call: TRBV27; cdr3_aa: ASSFNLQETQY
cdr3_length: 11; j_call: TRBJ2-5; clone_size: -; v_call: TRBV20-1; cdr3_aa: SALDGHQETQY
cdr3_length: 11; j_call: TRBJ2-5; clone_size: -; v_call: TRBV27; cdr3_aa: ASRLWNEETQY
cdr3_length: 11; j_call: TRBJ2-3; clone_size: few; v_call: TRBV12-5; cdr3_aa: ASTTTLGNTQY
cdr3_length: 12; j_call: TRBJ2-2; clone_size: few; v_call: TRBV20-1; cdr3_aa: SAPGLARTGELF
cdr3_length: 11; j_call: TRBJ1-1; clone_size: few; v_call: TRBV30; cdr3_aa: AWGTTGLLEAF
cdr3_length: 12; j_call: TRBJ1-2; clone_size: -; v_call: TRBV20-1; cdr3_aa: SASPPGGYHGYT
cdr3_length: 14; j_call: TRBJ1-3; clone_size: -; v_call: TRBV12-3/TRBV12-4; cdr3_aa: ASTLRPRNSGNTIY
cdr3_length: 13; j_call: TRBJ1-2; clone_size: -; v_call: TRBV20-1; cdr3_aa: SARSRGVSAHGYT
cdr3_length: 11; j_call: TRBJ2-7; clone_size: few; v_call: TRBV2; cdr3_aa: ASTPGKDYEQY
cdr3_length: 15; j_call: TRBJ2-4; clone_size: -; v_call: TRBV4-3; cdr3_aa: ASSQDKAGGTKNIQY
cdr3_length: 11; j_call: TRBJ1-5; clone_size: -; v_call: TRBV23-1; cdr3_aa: ASSHESAEPQH
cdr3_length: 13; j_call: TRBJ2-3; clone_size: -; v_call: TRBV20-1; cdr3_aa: SARGAGGHTDTQY
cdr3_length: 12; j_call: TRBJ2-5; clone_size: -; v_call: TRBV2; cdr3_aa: ASRGQGSQETQY
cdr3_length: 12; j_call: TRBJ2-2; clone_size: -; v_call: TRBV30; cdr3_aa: ALEGRGDTGELF
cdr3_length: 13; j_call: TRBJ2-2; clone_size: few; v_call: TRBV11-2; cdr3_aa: ASSLGQGLAGELF
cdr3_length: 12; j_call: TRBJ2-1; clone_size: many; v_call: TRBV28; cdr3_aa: ASSQPGTDYEQF